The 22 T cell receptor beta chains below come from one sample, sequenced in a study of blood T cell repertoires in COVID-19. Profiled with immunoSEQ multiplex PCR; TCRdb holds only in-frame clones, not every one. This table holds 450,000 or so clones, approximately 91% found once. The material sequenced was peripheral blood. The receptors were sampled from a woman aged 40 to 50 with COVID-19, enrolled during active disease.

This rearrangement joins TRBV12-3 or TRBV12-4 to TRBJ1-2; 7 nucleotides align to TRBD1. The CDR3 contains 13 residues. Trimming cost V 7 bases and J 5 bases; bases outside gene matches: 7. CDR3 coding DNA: TGTGCCAGCAAACCGGGACAGACTTATGGCTACACCTTC. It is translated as CASKPGQTYGYTF.

DNA of the CDR3: TGTGCCAGTATTTGGTCTGGGCAGGGGGCCGGGTATGGCTACACCTTC. Translation gives CASIWSGQGAGYGYTF. The J gene is TRBJ1-2, the V gene TRBV19, with 8 bases identical to TRBD1. CDR1 and CDR2 (germline): LNHDA, SQIVND (reference sequence). With V trimmed by 7 bases and J by 5 bases, 15 bases remained unmatched. There are 16 residues in the CDR3.

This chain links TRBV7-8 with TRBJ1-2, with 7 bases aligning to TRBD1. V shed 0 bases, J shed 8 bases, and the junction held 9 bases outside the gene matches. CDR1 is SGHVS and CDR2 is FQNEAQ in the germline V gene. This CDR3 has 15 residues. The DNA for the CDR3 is TGTGCCAGCAGCTTAGCCACCCGACAGGGCGCGGGCTACACCTTC. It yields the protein CASSLATRQGAGYTF.

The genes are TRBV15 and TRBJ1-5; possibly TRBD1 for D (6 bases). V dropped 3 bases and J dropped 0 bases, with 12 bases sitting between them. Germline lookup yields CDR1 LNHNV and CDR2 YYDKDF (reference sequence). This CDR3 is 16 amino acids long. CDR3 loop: CATSSATGFSNQPQHF. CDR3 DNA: TGTGCCACCAGCAGTGCTACAGGGTTTAGCAATCAGCCCCAGCATTTT. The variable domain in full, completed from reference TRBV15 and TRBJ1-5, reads DAMVIQNPRYQVTQFGKPVTLSCSQTLNHNVMYWYQQKSSQAPKLLFHYYDKDFNNEADTPDNFQSRRPNTSFCFLDIRSPGLGDTAMYLCATSSATGFSNQPQHFGDGTRLSIL.

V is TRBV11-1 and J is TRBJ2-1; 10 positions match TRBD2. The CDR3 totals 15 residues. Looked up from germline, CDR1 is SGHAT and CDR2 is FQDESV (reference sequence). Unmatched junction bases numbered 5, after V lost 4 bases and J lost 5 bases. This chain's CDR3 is CASSSRTSGHNEQFF. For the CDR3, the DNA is TGTGCCAGCAGCTCAAGGACTAGCGGACACAATGAGCAGTTCTTC.

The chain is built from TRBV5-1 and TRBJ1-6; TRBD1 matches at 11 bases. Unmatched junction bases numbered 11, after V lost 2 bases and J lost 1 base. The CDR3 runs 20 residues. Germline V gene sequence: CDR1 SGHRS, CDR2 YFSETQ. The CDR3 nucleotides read TGCGCCAGCAGCTTTTATGGACAGGGGGCAAGCTCATCCTATAATTCACCCCTCCACTTT. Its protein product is CASSFYGQGASSSYNSPLHF.

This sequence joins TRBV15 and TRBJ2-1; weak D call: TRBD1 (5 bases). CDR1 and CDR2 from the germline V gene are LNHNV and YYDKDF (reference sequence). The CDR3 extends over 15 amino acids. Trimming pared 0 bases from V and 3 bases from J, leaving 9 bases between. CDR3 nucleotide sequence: TGTGCCACCAGCAGAGATATTGACAGCTACAATGAGCAGTTCTTC. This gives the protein CATSRDIDSYNEQFF.

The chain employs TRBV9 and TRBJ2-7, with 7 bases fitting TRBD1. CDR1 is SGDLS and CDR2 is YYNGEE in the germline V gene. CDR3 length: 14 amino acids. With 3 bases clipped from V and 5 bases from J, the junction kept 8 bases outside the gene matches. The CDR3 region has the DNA TGTGCCAGCAGCGGTCCCACCAGGGGGAACGAGCAGTACTTC. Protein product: CASSGPTRGNEQYF.

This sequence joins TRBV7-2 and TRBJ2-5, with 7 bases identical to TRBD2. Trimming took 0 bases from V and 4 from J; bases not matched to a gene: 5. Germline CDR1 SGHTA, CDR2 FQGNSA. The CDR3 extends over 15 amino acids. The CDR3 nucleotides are TGTGCCAGCAGCTTAGCCTCGGGGAGGGGAGAGACCCAGTACTTC. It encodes CASSLASGRGETQYF.

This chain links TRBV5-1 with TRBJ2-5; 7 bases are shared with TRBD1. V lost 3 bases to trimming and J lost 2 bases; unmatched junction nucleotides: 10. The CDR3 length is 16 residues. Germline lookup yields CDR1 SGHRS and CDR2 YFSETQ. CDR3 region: CASSSTTGSGQETQYF. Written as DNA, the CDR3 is TGCGCCAGCAGCTCAACGACAGGGTCGGGGCAAGAGACCCAGTACTTC.

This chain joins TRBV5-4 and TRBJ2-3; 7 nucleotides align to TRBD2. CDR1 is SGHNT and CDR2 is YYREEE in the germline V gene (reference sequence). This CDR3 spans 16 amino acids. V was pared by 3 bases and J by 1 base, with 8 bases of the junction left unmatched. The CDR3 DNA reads TGTGCCAGCAGCTCGTCCAGCGGGAAGGGCACAGATACGCAGTATTTT. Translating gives CASSSSSGKGTDTQYF. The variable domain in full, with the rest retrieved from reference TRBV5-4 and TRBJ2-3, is ETGVTQSPTHLIKTRGQQVTLRCSSQSGHNTVSWYQQALGQGPQFIFQYYREEENGRGNFPPRFSGLQFPNYSSELNVNALELDDSALYLCASSSSSGKGTDTQYFGPGTRLTVL.

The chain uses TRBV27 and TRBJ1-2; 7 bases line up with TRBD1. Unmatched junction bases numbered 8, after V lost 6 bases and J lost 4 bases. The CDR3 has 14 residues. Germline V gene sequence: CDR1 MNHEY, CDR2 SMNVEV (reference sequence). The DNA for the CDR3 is TGTGCCAGCAGGGACAGGAGGGGGTCCTATGGCTACACCTTC. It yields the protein CASRDRRGSYGYTF.

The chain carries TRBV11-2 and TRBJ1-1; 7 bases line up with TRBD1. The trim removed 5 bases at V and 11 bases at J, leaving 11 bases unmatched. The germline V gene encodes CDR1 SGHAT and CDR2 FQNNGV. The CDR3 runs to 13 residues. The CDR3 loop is CASSRDRVDWAFF. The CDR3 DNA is TGTGCCAGCAGCCGAGACAGGGTGGACTGGGCTTTCTTT.

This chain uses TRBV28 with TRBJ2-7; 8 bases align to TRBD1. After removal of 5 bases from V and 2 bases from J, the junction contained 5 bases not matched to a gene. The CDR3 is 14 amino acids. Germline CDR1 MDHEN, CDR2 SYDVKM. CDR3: CASSLGQAPYEQYF. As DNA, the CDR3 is TGTGCCAGCAGTCTGGGACAGGCCCCCTACGAGCAGTACTTC.

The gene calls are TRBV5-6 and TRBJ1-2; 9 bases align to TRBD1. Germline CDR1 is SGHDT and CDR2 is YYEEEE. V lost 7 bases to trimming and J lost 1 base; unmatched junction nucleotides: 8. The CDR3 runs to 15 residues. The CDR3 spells CASSPGQGLNYGYTF. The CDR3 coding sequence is TGTGCCAGCTCGCCGGGACAGGGTCTTAACTATGGCTACACCTTC.

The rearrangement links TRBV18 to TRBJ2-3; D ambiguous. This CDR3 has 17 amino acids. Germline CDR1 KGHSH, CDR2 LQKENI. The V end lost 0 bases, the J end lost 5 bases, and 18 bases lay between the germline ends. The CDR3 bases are TGTGCCAGCTCACCACCGGGTAGCCTTAGAGCTGTAGATACGCAGTATTTT. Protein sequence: CASSPPGSLRAVDTQYF.

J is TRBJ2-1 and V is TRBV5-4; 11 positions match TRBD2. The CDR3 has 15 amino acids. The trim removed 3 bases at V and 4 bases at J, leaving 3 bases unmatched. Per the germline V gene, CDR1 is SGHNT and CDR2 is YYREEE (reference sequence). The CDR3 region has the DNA TGTGCCAGCAGCTCCGCTAGCGGGGGGTACAATGAGCAGTTCTTC. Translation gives CASSSASGGYNEQFF.

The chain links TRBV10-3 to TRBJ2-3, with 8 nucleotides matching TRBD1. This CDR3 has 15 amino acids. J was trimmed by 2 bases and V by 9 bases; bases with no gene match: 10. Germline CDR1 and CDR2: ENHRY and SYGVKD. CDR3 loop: CAMRQGPPSTDTQYF. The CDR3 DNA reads TGTGCCATGAGACAGGGGCCGCCTTCCACAGATACGCAGTATTTT.

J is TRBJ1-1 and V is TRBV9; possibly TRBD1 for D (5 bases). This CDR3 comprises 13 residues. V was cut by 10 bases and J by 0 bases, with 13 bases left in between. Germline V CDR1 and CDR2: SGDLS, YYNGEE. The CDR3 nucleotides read TGTGCCTCTACGGGGGATATGAACACTGAAGCTTTCTTT. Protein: CASTGDMNTEAFF.

CDR3 nucleotide sequence: TGTGCCAGCAGCTTGACAGGGGGCGATGACACTGAAGCTTTCTTT. Amino acid sequence: CASSLTGGDDTEAFF. The chain carries TRBV11-2 and TRBJ1-1; 10 bases are a match to TRBD1. V was pared by 3 bases and J by 3 bases, with 4 bases of the junction left unmatched. Germline V gives CDR1 SGHAT, CDR2 FQNNGV. This CDR3 contains 15 residues.

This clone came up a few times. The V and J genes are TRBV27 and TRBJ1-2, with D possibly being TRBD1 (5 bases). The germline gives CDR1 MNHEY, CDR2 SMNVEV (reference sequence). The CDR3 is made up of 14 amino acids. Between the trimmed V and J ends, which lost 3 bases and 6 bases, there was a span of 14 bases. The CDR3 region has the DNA TGTGCCAGCAGTTTTAAGTCCGCAGGGCATGGCTACACCTTC. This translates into CASSFKSAGHGYTF.

The CDR3 sequence is CASSPPGLAGIGMRSEQFF. The CDR3 DNA follows: TGTGCCAGCTCACCACCAGGACTAGCGGGAATCGGGATGCGGAGTGAGCAGTTCTTC. The genes are TRBV18 and TRBJ2-1; 12 bases match TRBD2. Germline trimming cut 0 bases from V and 9 bases from J; bases unmatched to any gene: 15. The CDR3 is made up of 19 amino acids. CDR1 is KGHSH and CDR2 is LQKENI in the germline V gene.